The clone carrying this TCR beta chain appeared a few times. The antigen remains undetermined. This record comes from a study of T cells after yellow fever vaccination. Study overall: Preparation of fractions with low cell numbers was performed using SMART-Seq v4 Ultra Low Input. Findings and caveats of the study: Post-booster samples contained most primary-vaccination clones (more than 95% CD4, 70% to 90% CD8). Of the clonotypes, a small share occurred in both CD4 and CD8 compartments.

Making TCR cDNA involved 5'RACE template switching, which added UMIs and a universal primer site. TCRdb independently ran MiXCR on the 5' RACE reads; one entry per CDR3 protein. The data contain some 300,000 distinct CDR3 sequences, approximately 10% of them seen just once; the ten biggest clones take up over 3%. The clonotype originates from a man aged 18 to 30 who received the YFV17D yellow fever vaccine. The starting material was CD4+ T cells sorted from PBMCs, obtained 5 days after the yellow fever booster vaccination.

The CDR3 reads CASNKIGQGTFNEKLFF. CDR3 DNA: TGTGCCAGCAACAAAATTGGACAGGGGACCTTTAATGAAAAACTGTTTTTT. This chain joins TRBV6-2 or TRBV6-3 and TRBJ1-4; 9 positions match TRBD1. There are 17 residues in the CDR3. V was clipped by 7 bases and J by 4 bases; unmatched bases: 13. Germline CDR1 MNHEY, CDR2 SVGEGT.